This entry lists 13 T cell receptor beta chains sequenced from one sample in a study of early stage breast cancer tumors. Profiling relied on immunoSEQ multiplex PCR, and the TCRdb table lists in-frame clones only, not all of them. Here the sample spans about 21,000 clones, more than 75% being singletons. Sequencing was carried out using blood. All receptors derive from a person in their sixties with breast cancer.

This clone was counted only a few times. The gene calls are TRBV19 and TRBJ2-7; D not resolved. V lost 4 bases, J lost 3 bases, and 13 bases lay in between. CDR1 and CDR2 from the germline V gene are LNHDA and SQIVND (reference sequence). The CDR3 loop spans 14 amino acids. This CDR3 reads CASSSDTSFYEQYF. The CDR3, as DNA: TGTGCCAGTAGTAGCGACACCTCATTCTACGAGCAGTACTTC.

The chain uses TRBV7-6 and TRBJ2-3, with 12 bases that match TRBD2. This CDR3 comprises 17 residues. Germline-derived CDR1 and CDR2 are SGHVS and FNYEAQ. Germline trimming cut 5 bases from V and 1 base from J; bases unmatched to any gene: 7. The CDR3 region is CASSPETSGRGTDTQYF. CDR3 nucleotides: TGTGCCAGCAGCCCAGAGACTAGCGGGAGAGGCACAGATACGCAGTATTTT.

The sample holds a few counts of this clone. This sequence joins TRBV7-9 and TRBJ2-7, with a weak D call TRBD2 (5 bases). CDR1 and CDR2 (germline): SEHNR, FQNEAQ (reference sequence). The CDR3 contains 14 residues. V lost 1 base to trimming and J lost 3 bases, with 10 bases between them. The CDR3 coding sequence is TGTGCCAGCAGCTTAGATGACGGGATCTACGAGCAGTACTTC. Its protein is CASSLDDGIYEQYF.

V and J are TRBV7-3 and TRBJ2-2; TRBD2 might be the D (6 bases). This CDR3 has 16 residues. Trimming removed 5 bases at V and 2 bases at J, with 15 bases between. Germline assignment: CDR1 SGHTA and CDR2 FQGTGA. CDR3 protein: CASSLFGGANTGELFF. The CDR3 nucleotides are TGTGCCAGCAGCCTCTTTGGAGGGGCTAACACCGGGGAGCTGTTTTTT.

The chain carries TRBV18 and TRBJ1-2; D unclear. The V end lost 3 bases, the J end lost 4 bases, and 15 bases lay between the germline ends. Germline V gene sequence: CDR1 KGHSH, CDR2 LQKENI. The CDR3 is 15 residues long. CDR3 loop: CASSPSLSETYGYTF. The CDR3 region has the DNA TGTGCCAGCTCACCCTCGTTATCGGAGACCTATGGCTACACCTTC.

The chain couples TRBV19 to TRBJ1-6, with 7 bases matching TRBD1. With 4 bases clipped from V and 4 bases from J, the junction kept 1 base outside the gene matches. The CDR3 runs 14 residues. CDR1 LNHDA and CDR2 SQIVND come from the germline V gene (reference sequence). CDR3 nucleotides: TGTGCCAGTAGTACGACAGGGTATAATTCACCCCTCCACTTT. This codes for CASSTTGYNSPLHF.

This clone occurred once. CDR3 in DNA: TGCGCCAGCAGCTCGGTCGGCGGACAGACCTACGAGCAGTACTTC. Translating gives CASSSVGGQTYEQYF. This chain joins TRBV5-1 and TRBJ2-5, with TRBD1 as a possible D gene (6 bases). With the DNA end fitting TRBJ2-7 better, the J assignment may be wrong. Germline-derived CDR1 and CDR2 are SGHRS and YFSETQ. The CDR3 is 15 residues long.

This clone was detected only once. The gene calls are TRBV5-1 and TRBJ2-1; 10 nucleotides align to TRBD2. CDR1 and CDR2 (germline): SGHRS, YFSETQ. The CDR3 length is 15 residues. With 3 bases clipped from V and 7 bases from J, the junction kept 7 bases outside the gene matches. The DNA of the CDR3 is TGCGCCAGCAGCTCTGGACTAGCGGCCTCTAATGAGCAGTTCTTC. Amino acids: CASSSGLAASNEQFF.

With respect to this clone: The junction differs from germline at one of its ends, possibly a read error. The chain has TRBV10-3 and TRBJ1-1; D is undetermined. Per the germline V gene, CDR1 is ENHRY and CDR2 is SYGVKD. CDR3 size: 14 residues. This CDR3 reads CASSGQAANTEAFF. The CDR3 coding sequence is TGCGCCAGCAGTGGGCAGGCAGCGAACACTGAAGCTTTCTTT.

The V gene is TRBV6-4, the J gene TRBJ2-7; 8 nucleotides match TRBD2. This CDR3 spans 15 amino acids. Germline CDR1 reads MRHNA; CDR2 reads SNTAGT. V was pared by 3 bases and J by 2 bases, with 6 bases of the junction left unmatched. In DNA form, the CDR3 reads TGTGCCAGCAGTGAATTAGCGGGACCGACCTACGAGCAGTACTTC. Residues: CASSELAGPTYEQYF.

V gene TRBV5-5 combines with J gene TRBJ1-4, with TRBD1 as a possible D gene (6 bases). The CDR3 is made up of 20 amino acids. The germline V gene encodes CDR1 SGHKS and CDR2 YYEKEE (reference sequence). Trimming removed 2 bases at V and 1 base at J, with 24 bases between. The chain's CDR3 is CASSFSLSAGAIRTNEKLFF. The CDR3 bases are TGTGCCAGCAGCTTTTCGCTATCGGCAGGGGCGATAAGAACTAATGAAAAACTGTTTTTT.

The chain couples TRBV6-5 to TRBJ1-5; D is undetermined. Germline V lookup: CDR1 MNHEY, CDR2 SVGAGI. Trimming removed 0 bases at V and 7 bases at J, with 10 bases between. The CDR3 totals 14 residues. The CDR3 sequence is CASSYSGVQQPQHF. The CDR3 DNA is TGTGCCAGCAGTTACTCCGGGGTTCAGCAGCCCCAGCATTTT.

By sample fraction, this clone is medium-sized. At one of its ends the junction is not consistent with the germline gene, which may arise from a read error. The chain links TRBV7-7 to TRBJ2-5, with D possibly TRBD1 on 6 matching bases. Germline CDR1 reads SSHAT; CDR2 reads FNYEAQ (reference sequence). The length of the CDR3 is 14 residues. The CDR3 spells CASSFGQGGETQYF. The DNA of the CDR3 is TGTGCTAGCAGCTTTGGGCAAGGGGGAGAGACCCAGTACTTC. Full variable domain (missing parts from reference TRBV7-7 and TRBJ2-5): GAGVSQSPRYKVTKRGQDVTLRCDPISSHATLYWYQQALGQGPEFLTYFNYEAQPDKSGLPSDRFSAERPEGSISTLTIQRTEQRDSAMYRCASSFGQGGETQYFGPGTRLLVL.